These T cell receptor beta chains were read from a single sample in a study of blood T cell repertoires in COVID-19. The method was immunoSEQ multiplex PCR; TCRdb's version includes in-frame clones alone and lacks a portion of them. The sample comprises about 360,000 clones, around 82% of which are singletons, and almost 3% rests with the top ten. The specimen sequenced was peripheral blood. These receptors were taken from a man aged 30 to 45 with active or convalescent COVID-19. CDR3s include the opening cysteine and the closing phenylalanine or tryptophan. The order of the fields is CDR3 protein, CDR3 DNA, V gene, CDR3 length, D gene, clone size, J gene. A D gene is named only where the DNA matches it firmly. Part of the rows lack a size; the others show once, few, many or a class for expanded clones.

CASSLLLAGLAHEQYF TGTGCCAGCAGCCTCCTCTTAGCGGGGCTAGCGCACGAGCAGTACTTC TRBV27 16 TRBD2 NA TRBJ2-7
CASSAHSPNIF TGTGCCAGCAGCGCTCACTCCCCGAATATCTTC TRBV28 11 NA NA TRBJ1-2
CASTPGLINEKLFF TGCGCCAGCACCCCTGGCCTTATCAATGAAAAACTGTTTTTT TRBV4-1 14 NA NA TRBJ1-4
CASRDPLSGSGNEQFF TGTGCCAGCAGAGATCCTCTTAGCGGGAGTGGAAATGAGCAGTTCTTC TRBV28 16 TRBD2 NA TRBJ2-1
CASSVDQLPGYGYTF TGTGCCAGCAGCGTAGATCAGCTCCCGGGCTATGGCTACACCTTC TRBV9 15 NA NA TRBJ1-2
CASSLKRTSGGAPNTGELFF TGCGCCAGCAGCCTAAAGAGGACTAGCGGGGGGGCGCCGAACACCGGGGAGCTGTTTTTT TRBV5-1 20 TRBD2 NA TRBJ2-2
CASSPSGRNTGELFF TGCGCCAGCAGCCCCAGCGGGAGGAACACCGGGGAGCTGTTTTTT TRBV5-1 15 TRBD2 NA TRBJ2-2
CASSQGQERGYTF TGCGCCAGCAGCCAAGGACAGGAGCGCGGCTACACCTTC TRBV4-1 13 NA NA TRBJ1-2
CASSFRGGSYEQYF TGCGCCAGCAGCTTCAGGGGTGGCTCCTACGAGCAGTACTTC TRBV5-1 14 NA NA TRBJ2-7
CAWAKGANQPQHF TGTGCCTGGGCAAAGGGGGCAAATCAGCCCCAGCATTTT TRBV30 13 TRBD1 NA TRBJ1-5
CASSLLVRGGYTF TGTGCCAGCAGTTTACTAGTAAGAGGAGGCTACACCTTC TRBV28 13 NA NA TRBJ1-2
CASSSLSDREDQPQHF TGTGCCAGCAGCTCCCTCTCGGACAGGGAGGATCAGCCCCAGCATTTT TRBV11-3 16 TRBD1 NA TRBJ1-5
CASGLPRQGSIRNTEAFF TGTGCTAGTGGTTTGCCCAGACAGGGTTCGATAAGGAACACTGAAGCTTTCTTT TRBV12-5 18 TRBD1 few TRBJ1-1
CASSFDRATEAFF TGTGCCAGCAGCTTTGACAGGGCCACTGAAGCTTTCTTT TRBV7-3 13 TRBD1 NA TRBJ1-1
CASSPGLAGENEQFF TGTGCCAGCAGCCCCGGACTAGCGGGAGAGAATGAGCAGTTCTTC TRBV14 15 TRBD2 NA TRBJ2-1
CASSLNAGPITDTQYF TGTGCCAGCAGCTTAAATGCGGGACCTATTACAGATACGCAGTATTTT TRBV7-3 16 NA once TRBJ2-3
CSVRDGVLYGYTF TGCAGCGTTCGAGACGGGGTCCTCTATGGCTACACCTTC TRBV29-1 13 NA NA TRBJ1-2
CSVEVASGNTIYF TGCAGCGTTGAAGTAGCCTCTGGAAACACCATATATTTT TRBV29-1 13 NA NA TRBJ1-3
CASNRDSSTDTQYF TGTGCCAGCAACCGGGACAGCAGCACAGATACGCAGTATTTT TRBV6-5 14 TRBD1 NA TRBJ2-3
CASSISIGTTEAFF TGTGCCAGCAGTATAAGTATAGGGACAACTGAAGCTTTCTTT TRBV6-5 14 NA NA TRBJ1-1
CASSPPQGAVNSPLHF TGTGCCAGCAGCCCCCCCCAGGGGGCGGTTAATTCACCCCTCCACTTT TRBV7-8 16 TRBD1 NA TRBJ1-6
CASARDYTSGANVLTF TGTGCCAGCGCTAGGGACTATACCTCTGGGGCCAACGTCCTGACTTTC TRBV2 16 TRBD2 NA TRBJ2-6
CASSMDTNEKLFF TGTGCCAGCTCAATGGACACCAATGAAAAACTGTTTTTT TRBV18 13 NA NA TRBJ1-4
CASSYDGQGTEAFF TGTGCCAGCTCCTACGACGGGCAGGGAACTGAAGCTTTCTTT TRBV18 14 NA NA TRBJ1-1
CASNWGLPRTDTQYF TGTGCCAGCAACTGGGGACTACCTCGCACAGATACGCAGTATTTT TRBV7-2 15 TRBD2 NA TRBJ2-3
CASSADSLRYTF TGTGCCAGCAGTGCGGACAGCCTACGCTACACCTTC TRBV6-6 12 NA NA TRBJ1-2
CASSYRTPPETQYF TGTGCCAGCAGTTACCGGACACCCCCGGAGACCCAGTACTTC TRBV6-2/TRBV6-3 14 NA NA TRBJ2-5
CASSIVPGLGEKLFF TGTGCCAGTAGTATAGTCCCGGGACTCGGGGAAAAACTGTTTTTT TRBV19 15 NA NA TRBJ1-4
CASSFLQGAGEKLFF TGTGCCAGTAGTTTCCTACAGGGGGCTGGGGAAAAACTGTTTTTT TRBV19 15 TRBD1 NA TRBJ1-4
CASGFQGAFWDEAFF TGTGCTAGTGGTTTTCAGGGGGCGTTTTGGGATGAAGCTTTCTTT TRBV12-5 15 TRBD1 NA TRBJ1-1
CASSQEGGGTDTQYF TGCGCCAGCAGCCAAGAAGGCGGAGGCACAGATACGCAGTATTTT TRBV4-3 15 NA NA TRBJ2-3
CASSMGTGAGHEQYF TGCGCCAGCAGCATGGGGACAGGGGCAGGCCACGAGCAGTACTTC TRBV5-1 15 TRBD1 NA TRBJ2-7
CASSHRQDIRGEQYF TGTGCCAGCAGCCACCGACAGGACATACGTGGGGAGCAGTACTTC TRBV5-4 15 NA NA TRBJ2-7
CASSSWDRNFF TGTGCCAGCAGTTCCTGGGACAGGAATTTCTTT TRBV6-7 11 TRBD1 few TRBJ1-1
CASSPGGRVSTEAFF TGTGCCAGCAGTCCGGGCGGCAGGGTGAGCACTGAAGCTTTCTTT TRBV28 15 NA NA TRBJ1-1
CASSLGLSNTEAFF TGCGCCAGCAGCTTGGGTCTATCGAACACTGAAGCTTTCTTT TRBV5-1 14 NA few TRBJ1-1